This TCR beta chain was identified in a study of PD-1 blockade in classical Hodgkin lymphoma. Study results and caveats: Significantly greater TCR diversity emerged by C4D1 in CD4+ cells but not CD8+ cells.

Indicated time point: cycle 4 day 1 (C4D1), after around six weeks of nivolumab. Every patient experienced relapse after autologous stem cell transplantation, and brentuximab vedotin exposure varied. Sequencing used immunoSEQ multiplex PCR; TCRdb keeps in-frame clones, though not all of them. The repertoire holds about 46,000 clones, with around 74% as singletons. In regard to this clone: What it recognizes is unknown.

Per the germline V gene, CDR1 is SGHDT and CDR2 is YYEEEE. The CDR3 is made up of 14 amino acids. Trimming left V 5 bases short and J 6 bases short, with 17 bases between. The source is a human donor with classical Hodgkin lymphoma. Sequencing was performed on peripheral blood mononuclear cells (PBMCs), taken before the fourth cycle of nivolumab. V gene TRBV5-6 combines with J gene TRBJ1-2; D remains ambiguous. The CDR3 sequence: CASSSVAAGHGYTF. The CDR3 nucleotides are TGTGCCAGCAGTTCCGTCGCGGCTGGCCATGGCTACACCTTC.